The 25 T cell receptor beta chains reported below all come from one sample, sequenced in a study of blood T cell repertoires in COVID-19. Clones were read by immunoSEQ multiplex PCR, and TCRdb kept only the in-frame ones, dropping some. The sample carries about 46,000 clones, 70% to 90% recorded once. The source material was peripheral blood. The origin of the receptors is a human donor in a cohort sampled during active COVID-19. The donor label of this sample is uncertain.

This sequence joins TRBV10-2 and TRBJ1-2; 9 bases align to TRBD1. Trimming removed 2 bases from V and 7 bases from J; junction bases left unmatched: 5. CDR1 and CDR2 (germline): WSHSY, SAAADI. The CDR3 consists of 14 residues. The chain's CDR3 is CASSERGQGLGYTF. CDR3 coding DNA: TGCGCCAGCAGTGAGAGGGGACAGGGACTTGGCTACACCTTC.

The chain links TRBV4-1 to TRBJ2-3; 9 nucleotides align to TRBD2. The germline CDR1 and CDR2 sequences are MGHRA and YSYEKL. CDR3 length: 15 residues. V was pared by 2 bases and J by 6 bases, with 6 bases of the junction left unmatched. The CDR3 is CASSQWGGGVDTQYF. In DNA, the CDR3 is TGCGCCAGCAGCCAATGGGGCGGGGGGGTTGATACGCAGTATTTT.

The chain carries TRBV7-2 and TRBJ2-7, with 13 bases aligning to TRBD2. V shed 4 bases, J shed 4 bases, and the junction held 4 bases outside the gene matches. Germline V gene lookup returns CDR1 SGHTA and CDR2 FQGNSA. This CDR3 spans 15 amino acids. The CDR3 coding sequence is TGTGCCAGCAGCTCGGGACTAGCGGGGATGTACGAGCAGTACTTC. This translates into CASSSGLAGMYEQYF.

This clone came up once. This sequence joins TRBV6-5 and TRBJ1-4, with 7 bases matching TRBD1. This CDR3 contains 14 residues. Germline values: CDR1 MNHEY, CDR2 SVGAGI. V lost 7 bases, J lost 3 bases, and 5 bases stayed unmatched. CDR3 in amino acids: CASIPGQPNEKLFF. The CDR3 nucleotides are TGTGCCAGCATTCCGGGACAGCCTAATGAAAAACTGTTTTTT.

The CDR3 coding sequence is TGTGCCAGCAGTCTCGTGACGGGTTACGAGCAGTACTTC. Its protein product is CASSLVTGYEQYF. V is TRBV6-2 or TRBV6-3 and J is TRBJ2-7; D not resolved. This CDR3 region has 13 residues. From germline, CDR1 is MNHEY and CDR2 SVGEGT. The V and J ends lost 5 bases and 4 bases respectively, with 12 bases between them.

The CDR3 here is CASSQDVSGDTQYF. The CDR3, as DNA: TGCGCCAGCAGCCAAGATGTCTCGGGAGATACGCAGTATTTT. V is TRBV4-1 and J is TRBJ2-3; D is uncertain. CDR1 and CDR2 from the germline V gene are MGHRA and YSYEKL. V lost 0 bases to trimming and J lost 5 bases, with 9 bases between them. CDR3 length equals 14 residues.

This clone has a handful of counts. The chain is built from TRBV12-3 or TRBV12-4 and TRBJ1-5; the D gene is possibly TRBD1 (6 bases). The CDR3 length is 13 residues. Deletions cut 3 bases from V and 7 bases from J, with 10 bases between. The CDR3 DNA sequence: TGTGCCAGCAGTTTTAGACAGGCCCAGCCCCAGCATTTT. Translated, it gives CASSFRQAQPQHF.

The V call is TRBV4-1, the J call TRBJ1-6; TRBD1 matches 7 bases. Trimming at V came to 1 base and at J to 7 bases, leaving 4 bases not matched to a gene. This CDR3 has 15 residues. Germline-derived CDR1 and CDR2 are MGHRA and YSYEKL. The CDR3 nucleotides are TGCGCCAGCAGCCAAGCGACAGGGTTAAATTCACCCCTCCACTTT. Encoded protein: CASSQATGLNSPLHF.

The chain is built from TRBV19 and TRBJ1-2, with 7 positions matching TRBD1. CDR1 is LNHDA, CDR2 SQIVND, per germline (reference sequence). Germline trimming cut 3 bases from V and 4 bases from J; bases unmatched to any gene: 2. This CDR3 is built from 13 residues. CDR3 sequence reads: CASSMGQLYGYTF. DNA for the CDR3: TGTGCCAGTAGTATGGGACAGCTCTATGGCTACACCTTC.

The chain employs TRBV28 and TRBJ2-3; the D gene is possibly TRBD2 (5 bases). With 7 bases removed from V and 0 bases from J, the gap between germline ends came to 11 bases. The length of the CDR3 is 14 residues. Germline CDR1 reads MDHEN; CDR2 reads SYDVKM. CDR3 nucleotide sequence: TGTGCCAGCACCCTGGGAGAGAGCACAGATACGCAGTATTTT. It specifies CASTLGESTDTQYF.

The chain's CDR3 is CASSPLGQGDTEAFF. The CDR3 bases are TGTGCCAGCAGTCCCCTGGGACAGGGGGACACTGAAGCTTTCTTT. The chain links TRBV28 to TRBJ1-1, with 11 bases that match TRBD1. In germline, CDR1 is MDHEN, CDR2 SYDVKM. The CDR3 is 15 amino acids. J gave up 3 bases and V 5 bases, and 5 bases lay outside the gene matches. The entire variable domain, with the rest obtained from reference TRBV28 and TRBJ1-1, is as follows: DVKVTQSSRYLVKRTGEKVFLECVQDMDHENMFWYRQDPGLGLRLIYFSYDVKMKEKGDIPEGYSVSREKKERFSLILESASTNQTSMYLCASSPLGQGDTEAFFGQGTRLTVV.

V is TRBV19 and J is TRBJ2-7, with D possibly TRBD2 on 5 matching bases. The CDR3 totals 17 residues. CDR1 LNHDA and CDR2 SQIVND come from the germline V gene (reference sequence). Deletions cut 2 bases from V and 4 bases from J, with 21 bases between. The CDR3 reads CASSIRLTGQDFYEQYF. The CDR3 DNA sequence: TGTGCCAGTAGTATACGTCTGACCGGCCAGGACTTTTACGAGCAGTACTTC.

The chain uses TRBV27 and TRBJ2-3, with a possible D match to TRBD2 (5 bases). The CDR3 has 16 amino acids. V lost 9 bases, J lost 2 bases, and 21 bases lay in between. Germline V gene lookup returns CDR1 MNHEY and CDR2 SMNVEV (reference sequence). The DNA of the CDR3 is TGTGCCAGTGGGTCCCTCGGGATCCTCGACACAGATACGCAGTATTTT. Protein sequence: CASGSLGILDTDTQYF.

V usage is TRBV4-3 and J usage is TRBJ1-6, with 10 bases that match TRBD1. The germline CDR1 and CDR2 sequences are LGHNA and YSLEER. The CDR3 totals 20 residues. The V and J ends lost 4 bases and 0 bases, in that order; junction bases with no gene match: 12. CDR3 sequence: CASSRSLRTGGSSYNSPLHF. The CDR3 region has the DNA TGCGCCAGCAGCCGATCACTTCGGACAGGGGGGAGCTCCTATAATTCACCCCTCCACTTT.

This chain uses TRBV3-1 (or the pseudogene TRBV3-2) with TRBJ1-2; TRBD1 is a possible D gene (5 bases). With 1 base removed from V and 8 bases from J, the gap between germline ends came to 14 bases. Germline V gene data show CDR1 as LGHDT and CDR2 as YNNKEL (reference sequence). This CDR3 is 14 amino acids long. The CDR3 sequence: CASSQGAGLGGYTF. The CDR3, as DNA: TGTGCCAGCAGCCAAGGCGCGGGACTGGGCGGCTACACCTTC.

V gene TRBV5-1 combines with J gene TRBJ2-2, with D maybe TRBD2 (5 bases). CDR1 is SGHRS, CDR2 YFSETQ, per germline. Between the trimmed V and J ends, which lost 5 bases and 4 bases, there was a span of 18 bases. The CDR3 contains 16 residues. This CDR3 reads CASRTRGMDGTGELFF. The CDR3 DNA is TGCGCCAGCAGAACTCGAGGGATGGATGGCACCGGGGAGCTGTTTTTT.

The chain uses TRBV6-5 and TRBJ2-1; tentatively, D is TRBD1 (5 bases). Germline V gene sequence: CDR1 MNHEY, CDR2 SVGAGI. The V end was cut by 8 bases, the J end by 8 bases, with 19 bases between. This CDR3 is 14 amino acids long. CDR3 region: CASDQDFGADEQFF. DNA for the CDR3: TGTGCCAGCGATCAAGATTTTGGGGCGGATGAGCAGTTCTTC.

The V and J genes are TRBV5-4 and TRBJ2-7, with D perhaps TRBD1 (6 bases). This CDR3 comprises 14 residues. The germline CDR1 and CDR2 sequences are SGHNT and YYREEE (reference sequence). Between the trimmed V and J ends, which lost 0 bases and 3 bases, there was a span of 10 bases. CDR3 protein: CASSLAGTYYEQYF. The DNA of the CDR3 is TGTGCCAGCAGCTTGGCCGGGACATACTACGAGCAGTACTTC.

J is TRBJ2-7 and V is TRBV19; TRBD2 matches at 11 bases. Germline V gene data show CDR1 as LNHDA and CDR2 as SQIVND (reference sequence). The V gene end was trimmed by 6 bases and the J gene end by 2 bases; junction bases not matched to a gene: 6. CDR3 length equals 15 residues. The CDR3 coding sequence is TGTGCCAGTAGCTCAGAGACTAGCGGGGCCTACGAGCAGTACTTC. Its protein product is CASSSETSGAYEQYF. The complete variable domain, with remaining parts taken from reference TRBV19 and TRBJ2-7, reads DGGITQSPKYLFRKEGQNVTLSCEQNLNHDAMYWYRQDPGQGLRLIYYSQIVNDFQKGDIAEGYSVSREKKESFPLTVTSAQKNPTAFYLCASSSETSGAYEQYFGPGTRLTVT.

The J gene is TRBJ1-2, the V gene TRBV18; no clear D gene. The V gene lost 3 bases and the J gene lost 1 base, with 12 bases spanning the gap. Per germline, CDR1 KGHSH and CDR2 LQKENI. This CDR3 has 15 amino acids. This chain's CDR3 is CASSPEAQLNYGYTF. The CDR3 nucleotides are TGTGCCAGCTCACCCGAGGCACAACTTAACTATGGCTACACCTTC.

This sequence joins TRBV5-1 and TRBJ2-7, with 9 bases aligning to TRBD1. The CDR3 is 13 residues long. With V trimmed by 7 bases and J by 7 bases, 9 bases remained unmatched. CDR1 is SGHRS and CDR2 is YFSETQ in the germline V gene. CDR3 nucleotides: TGCGCCAGCTCCTGGACAGGGGTGGATGAGCAGTACTTC. Encoded protein: CASSWTGVDEQYF.

This sequence joins TRBV7-2 and TRBJ2-2, with 15 bases that match TRBD2. Losses at the gene ends were 5 bases for V and 0 bases for J; bases not matched to a gene: 4. This CDR3 contains 18 residues. The V gene's germline CDR1 is SGHTA and CDR2 FQGNSA. CDR3 loop: CASSLRTSGGANTGELFF. The CDR3, as DNA: TGTGCCAGCAGCCTACGGACTAGCGGGGGGGCGAACACCGGGGAGCTGTTTTTT.

The V gene is TRBV7-2, the J gene TRBJ2-3; no definite D call. The germline gives CDR1 SGHTA, CDR2 FQGNSA. Trimming removed 1 base at V and 1 base at J, with 6 bases between. The CDR3 contains 14 residues. This CDR3 is CASSLVSGTDTQYF. As DNA, the CDR3 is TGTGCCAGCAGCTTAGTCTCGGGCACAGATACGCAGTATTTT. Full variable domain (rest looked up from reference TRBV7-2 and TRBJ2-3): GAGVSQSPSNKVTEKGKDVELRCDPISGHTALYWYRQSLGQGLEFLIYFQGNSAPDKSGLPSDRFSAERTGGSVSTLTIQRTQQEDSAVYLCASSLVSGTDTQYFGPGTRLTVL.

The chain couples TRBV6-6 to TRBJ2-7; tentatively, D is TRBD1 (5 bases). V was pared by 0 bases and J by 5 bases, with 11 bases between. The CDR3 extends over 14 amino acids. Per the germline V gene, CDR1 is MNHNY and CDR2 is SVGAGI (reference sequence). The CDR3 DNA follows: TGTGCCAGCAGTTACTCGGCAGGGTCAAACGAGCAGTACTTC. It encodes CASSYSAGSNEQYF.

V is TRBV7-3 and J is TRBJ1-2; no firm D call. V lost 3 bases to trimming and J lost 2 bases, with 7 bases between them. This CDR3 has 13 amino acids. Germline CDR1 is SGHTA and CDR2 is FQGTGA. The CDR3 sequence is CASSLAGNYGYTF. CDR3 nucleotide sequence: TGTGCCAGCAGCTTGGCGGGGAACTATGGCTACACCTTC.